Shown below are 13 T cell receptor beta chains from a single sample sequenced in a study of cytomegalovirus exposure and HLA in healthy donors. PCR employed 60 Vbeta and 13 Jbeta primers. TCRdb keeps only in-frame clones here, not all; method: immunoSEQ multiplex PCR. This table has around 140,000 clones, about four fifths appearing once. Specimen: PBMCs. The origin of the receptors is a woman in her thirties or forties in good health and CMV-seropositive.

The chain has TRBV7-8 and TRBJ2-7; no firm D call. Germline CDR1 and CDR2: SGHVS and FQNEAQ. The germline V and J ends were trimmed by 5 bases and 1 base, with 12 bases remaining between them. This CDR3 region has 14 residues. DNA of the CDR3: TGTGCCAGCAGCCTTGGTTACAATTCCTACGAGCAGTACTTC. Translating gives CASSLGYNSYEQYF. Full variable domain (remainder filled in from reference TRBV7-8 and TRBJ2-7): GAGVSQSPRYKVAKRGQDVALRCDPISGHVSLFWYQQALGQGPEFLTYFQNEAQLDKSGLPSDRFFAERPEGSVSTLKIQRTQQEDSAVYLCASSLGYNSYEQYFGPGTRLTVT.

The genes are TRBV4-2 and TRBJ1-1, with TRBD1 matching 8 bases. There are 17 residues in the CDR3. Looked up from germline, CDR1 is LGHNA and CDR2 is YNFKEQ. V shed 0 bases, J shed 0 bases, and the junction held 6 bases outside the gene matches. CDR3 in amino acids: CASSQEAGGIMNTEAFF. The CDR3, as DNA: TGTGCCAGCAGCCAAGAGGCAGGGGGCATCATGAACACTGAAGCTTTCTTT.

The chain carries TRBV7-3 and TRBJ2-3; 12 nucleotides align to TRBD2. CDR1 is SGHTA, CDR2 FQGTGA, per germline. Trimming took 1 base from V and 0 from J; bases not matched to a gene: 2. This CDR3 contains 17 residues. CDR3: CASSLRLAGASTDTQYF. The CDR3 DNA reads as TGTGCCAGCAGCTTAAGACTAGCGGGAGCTAGCACAGATACGCAGTATTTT.

The chain is built from TRBV5-1 and TRBJ2-7; the match to TRBD2 covers 14 bases. The junction had 4 bases not matched to a gene; V was cut back by 7 bases and J by 4 bases. The germline gives CDR1 SGHRS, CDR2 YFSETQ. This CDR3 spans 14 amino acids. DNA of the CDR3: TGCGCCAGCGGGGGGACTAGCGGGAGATACGAGCAGTACTTC. Translated: CASGGTSGRYEQYF.

This chain links TRBV4-1 with TRBJ2-7; D possibly corresponds to TRBD1 (5 bases). CDR1 and CDR2 (germline): MGHRA, YSYEKL. CDR3 length: 18 amino acids. Trimming took 2 bases from V and 0 from J, leaving 20 bases between them. The CDR3: CASSQYHTRVGNSYEQYF. As DNA, the CDR3 is TGCGCCAGCAGCCAATACCATACCAGGGTAGGGAACTCCTACGAGCAGTACTTC.

This clone was seen a handful of times. The rearrangement joins TRBV5-1 to TRBJ2-5; D is perhaps TRBD1 (7 bases). CDR1 is SGHRS and CDR2 is YFSETQ in the germline V gene. V shed 3 bases and J shed 2 bases, with 14 bases lying between them. This CDR3 spans 15 amino acids. CDR3 amino acids: CASSSSPGGQETQYF. CDR3 nucleotides: TGCGCCAGCAGCTCCTCACCAGGGGGGCAAGAGACCCAGTACTTC.

This clone was observed a handful of times. This chain uses TRBV19 with TRBJ2-1, with 11 bases matching TRBD2. Looked up from germline, CDR1 is LNHDA and CDR2 is SQIVND (reference sequence). J gave up 0 bases and V 3 bases, and 10 bases lay outside the gene matches. The CDR3 covers 19 residues. The chain's CDR3 is CASSMMTSGEGYSYNEQFF. In nucleotides, the CDR3 is TGTGCCAGTAGTATGATGACTAGCGGGGAGGGGTACTCCTACAATGAGCAGTTCTTC.

The chain joins TRBV10-3 to TRBJ2-5; TRBD2 matches 7 bases. Looked up from germline, CDR1 is ENHRY and CDR2 is SYGVKD. The CDR3 contains 14 residues. With V trimmed by 2 bases and J by 3 bases, 3 bases remained unmatched. In DNA, the CDR3 is TGTGCCATCAGTGAGCGTCTAGCGGAAGAGACCCAGTACTTC. It yields the protein CAISERLAEETQYF.

V and J are TRBV6-1 and TRBJ1-2; TRBD1 agrees at 8 bases. Germline CDR1 is MNHNS and CDR2 is SASEGT. The CDR3 is made up of 18 amino acids. Trimming removed 3 bases from V and 4 bases from J; junction bases left unmatched: 16. Here the CDR3 reads CASSERRNERTGLYGYTF. The CDR3 DNA is TGTGCCAGCAGTGAGCGGCGGAACGAGCGGACAGGGCTCTATGGCTACACCTTC.

This chain joins TRBV2 and TRBJ2-7; TRBD2 agrees at 8 bases. V was clipped by 9 bases and J by 3 bases; unmatched bases: 7. The CDR3 loop spans 13 amino acids. CDR1 is SNHLY and CDR2 is FYNNEI in the germline V gene. CDR3 sequence (DNA): TGTGCCAGAGGACTAGCCCTAAGCTACGAGCAGTACTTC. This translates into CARGLALSYEQYF.

On this clone itself: A junction end diverges from the germline sequence, so it may reflect a read error. This chain uses TRBV4-1 with TRBJ1-2; 8 bases are a match to TRBD1. Germline lookup yields CDR1 MGHRA and CDR2 YSYEKL. CDR3 length: 15 amino acids. CDR3 DNA: TGCGCCAGCAGCCAAGCCCTTGGGACAGGCGGATCGCCCACTTTC. Encoded protein: CASSQALGTGGSPTF.

This sequence joins TRBV12-2 and TRBJ1-5; whether TRBD1, the table's D call, matches the DNA was not checked. TRBV12-2 is given as a pseudogene. The CDR3 spans 18 residues. For the CDR3, the DNA is TGTGCAAGTCGCTTTCCGGGACAGAAAGTTTATAGCAATCAGCCCCAGCATTTT. This gives the protein CASRFPGQKVYSNQPQHF.

The chain uses TRBV2 and TRBJ2-5; 10 bases map to TRBD1. Trimming removed 3 bases from V and 4 bases from J; junction bases left unmatched: 2. This CDR3 is built from 14 residues. Germline loops: CDR1 SNHLY, CDR2 FYNNEI. The CDR3 is CASSEWDRGETQYF. The CDR3 bases are TGTGCCAGCAGTGAGTGGGACAGGGGAGAGACCCAGTACTTC.